These 29 T cell receptor beta chains were sequenced from one sample in a study of early T cells in non-severe SARS-CoV-2 infection. MiXCR was run by TCRdb on the 5' RACE reads, yielding one entry per CDR3 protein. The data hold more than 55,000 distinct CDR3 sequences, with 5.9% observed a single time. The sequencing used whole blood, collected at baseline. These TCRs come from an adult who was a healthcare worker with PCR-confirmed SARS-CoV-2 infection or an uninfected control (not recorded which).

The chain employs TRBV20-1 and TRBJ1-2; TRBD1 agrees at 8 bases. Trimming cost V 4 bases and J 4 bases; bases outside gene matches: 5. Germline V lookup: CDR1 DFQATT, CDR2 SNEGSKA (reference sequence). The CDR3 has 13 amino acids. The DNA of the CDR3 is TGCAGTGCTACCCGGACAGGGCGCTATGGCTACACCTTC. Translating it yields CSATRTGRYGYTF.

There are many counts of this clonotype. For the CDR3, the DNA is TGTGCCAGCAGTTTATTCGGCGGGGGGACAGGGGCCTACGAGCAGTACTTC. Translated: CASSLFGGGTGAYEQYF. This chain joins TRBV12-3 or TRBV12-4 and TRBJ2-7; 10 bases agree with TRBD1. V trimming: 2 bases; J trimming: 2 bases; junction bases outside the gene matches: 9. This CDR3 region has 17 residues.

At least ten counts were recorded for this clonotype. The rearrangement uses TRBV7-9 and TRBJ2-3; D might be TRBD1 (6 bases). Germline-derived CDR1 and CDR2 are SEHNR and FQNEAQ (reference sequence). This CDR3 is built from 13 residues. Trimming shortened V by 6 bases and J by 6 bases, and 13 bases separated the two germline ends. The CDR3 loop is CASRSTGSDTQYF. The CDR3, as DNA: TGTGCCAGCAGGTCTACAGGGAGCGATACGCAGTATTTT. Complete variable domain (other parts from reference TRBV7-9 and TRBJ2-3): DTGVSQNPRHKITKRGQNVTFRCDPISEHNRLYWYRQTLGQGPEFLTYFQNEAQLEKSRLLSDRFSAERPKGSFSTLEIQRTEQGDSAMYLCASRSTGSDTQYFGPGTRLTVL.

This clonotype was observed at least ten times. The chain employs TRBV27 and TRBJ2-1; 9 bases agree with TRBD2. This CDR3 has 17 residues. V shed 4 bases, J shed 8 bases, and the junction held 15 bases outside the gene matches. Germline CDR1 is MNHEY and CDR2 is SMNVEV (reference sequence). CDR3 residues: CASSSDSLAGRSDEQFF. The CDR3 DNA reads TGTGCCAGCAGTTCAGACTCGCTAGCGGGAAGGTCGGATGAGCAGTTCTTC.

This clonotype was seen at least ten times. This chain connects TRBV7-9 to TRBJ2-5; 7 bases are shared with TRBD1. Germline assignment: CDR1 SEHNR and CDR2 FQNEAQ (reference sequence). This CDR3 has 15 amino acids. The trim removed 3 bases at V and 2 bases at J, leaving 6 bases unmatched. In DNA, the CDR3 is TGTGCCAGCAGCTTGATAGGACAGGTTCAAGAGACCCAGTACTTC. This translates into CASSLIGQVQETQYF. Full variable domain (missing parts from reference TRBV7-9 and TRBJ2-5): DTGVSQNPRHKITKRGQNVTFRCDPISEHNRLYWYRQTLGQGPEFLTYFQNEAQLEKSRLLSDRFSAERPKGSFSTLEIQRTEQGDSAMYLCASSLIGQVQETQYFGPGTRLLVL.

In its sample, this clonotype was seen many times. The chain is built from TRBV29-1 and TRBJ1-1; D possibly corresponds to TRBD1 (5 bases). The CDR3 runs to 12 residues. V was trimmed by 5 bases and J by 0 bases, leaving 7 bases between them. CDR1 is SQVTM, CDR2 ANQGSEA, per germline. CDR3 coding DNA: TGCAGCGTTATGGGACTGAACACTGAAGCTTTCTTT. It yields the protein CSVMGLNTEAFF.

This clonotype was seen ten or more times. The chain couples TRBV10-3 to TRBJ2-5; TRBD2 matches 8 bases. Trimming cost V 0 bases and J 5 bases; bases outside gene matches: 2. The CDR3 totals 14 residues. The germline CDR1 and CDR2 sequences are ENHRY and SYGVKD. The DNA for the CDR3 is TGTGCCATCAGTGAGTCTAGCGGGATTGAGACCCAGTACTTC. It is translated as CAISESSGIETQYF.

This clonotype was seen at least ten times. This chain connects TRBV28 to TRBJ2-1, with TRBD2 as a possible D gene (6 bases). Germline V lookup: CDR1 MDHEN, CDR2 SYDVKM. This CDR3 has 11 amino acids. Trimming took 10 bases from V and 9 from J, leaving 13 bases between them. The CDR3 sequence: CATSSEVEQFF. The CDR3 bases are TGTGCCACCTCTAGCGAGGTTGAGCAGTTCTTC. The variable domain in full, with the rest retrieved from reference TRBV28 and TRBJ2-1, is DVKVTQSSRYLVKRTGEKVFLECVQDMDHENMFWYRQDPGLGLRLIYFSYDVKMKEKGDIPEGYSVSREKKERFSLILESASTNQTSMYLCATSSEVEQFFGPGTRLTVL.

This clonotype was picked up many times. This chain links TRBV5-1 with TRBJ2-3; TRBD2 agrees at 14 bases. J lost 3 bases, V lost 4 bases, and 7 bases had no gene match. CDR1 is SGHRS and CDR2 is YFSETQ in the germline V gene. The CDR3 totals 17 residues. The CDR3 region is CASSRGLAGEVTDTQYF. The CDR3, as DNA: TGCGCCAGCAGCAGGGGACTAGCGGGAGAGGTAACAGATACGCAGTATTTT.

There are many counts of this clonotype. One end of the junction is discordant with germline, which a read error may explain. The chain employs TRBV28 and TRBJ2-1, with D possibly called TRBD1 or TRBD2 (5 bases each). CDR3 size: 14 residues. Germline V gives CDR1 MDHEN, CDR2 SYDVKM. DNA for the CDR3: TGTGCCAGCAGTCATCCCGGGACCGACGACGAGCGGTTCTTC. Translating gives CASSHPGTDDERFF.

In its sample, this clonotype was seen a few times. The genes are TRBV28 and TRBJ1-5, with D unresolved. In germline, CDR1 is MDHEN, CDR2 SYDVKM. CDR3 length equals 12 residues. Trimming stripped 6 bases from V and 2 bases from J, with 5 bases between. For the CDR3, the DNA is TGTGCCAGCAGATCGGGCAATCAGCCCCAGCATTTT. Translated, it gives CASRSGNQPQHF.

This clonotype was observed at least ten times. V is TRBV6-5 and J is TRBJ2-5; 8 bases are shared with TRBD2. Germline lookup yields CDR1 MNHEY and CDR2 SVGAGI. Trimming took 6 bases from V and 4 from J; bases not matched to a gene: 7. The CDR3 sequence is 14 residues long. CDR3: CASSRTLAGETQYF. The CDR3, as DNA: TGTGCCAGCAGCCGTACTCTAGCGGGAGAGACCCAGTACTTC.

This clonotype was seen at least ten times. The chain has TRBV11-1 and TRBJ2-3; 8 positions match TRBD1. CDR3 size: 12 residues. The germline gives CDR1 SGHAT, CDR2 FQDESV (reference sequence). V lost 8 bases to trimming and J lost 7 bases; unmatched junction nucleotides: 5. The CDR3 region has the DNA TGTGCCAGCGCCCAGGGGGCAAATACGCAGTATTTT. Translating it yields CASAQGANTQYF.

The chain has TRBV28 and TRBJ2-7; no reliable D call. The CDR3 consists of 13 residues. Deletions cut 3 bases from V and 4 bases from J, with 10 bases between. Per the germline V gene, CDR1 is MDHEN and CDR2 is SYDVKM. CDR3 residues: CASSFGPKYEQYF. The CDR3 nucleotides are TGTGCCAGCAGTTTCGGACCGAAATACGAGCAGTACTTC. The variable domain in full, with the rest retrieved from reference TRBV28 and TRBJ2-7, is DVKVTQSSRYLVKRTGEKVFLECVQDMDHENMFWYRQDPGLGLRLIYFSYDVKMKEKGDIPEGYSVSREKKERFSLILESASTNQTSMYLCASSFGPKYEQYFGPGTRLTVT.

This clonotype was observed many times. This chain connects TRBV6-6 to TRBJ2-1; 8 bases agree with TRBD2. CDR1 MNHNY and CDR2 SVGAGI come from the germline V gene (reference sequence). This CDR3 is built from 13 residues. V lost 8 bases and J lost 9; bases outside the gene matches: 9. The CDR3, as DNA: TGTGCCAGCTTTGTCGGGGGGGCCGGTGAGCAGTTCTTC. Protein product: CASFVGGAGEQFF.

The chain is built from TRBV12-3 or TRBV12-4 and TRBJ2-5; 8 bases are shared with TRBD2. The length of the CDR3 is 14 residues. Germline trimming cut 3 bases from V and 5 bases from J; bases unmatched to any gene: 5. In DNA, the CDR3 is TGTGCCAGCAGTTTGGCGGGAGGAAGGGAGACCCAGTACTTC. Its translation: CASSLAGGRETQYF.

The V and J genes are TRBV29-1 and TRBJ2-7; D is possibly TRBD1 (6 bases). Germline V gives CDR1 SQVTM, CDR2 ANQGSEA. Deletions cut 4 bases from V and 3 bases from J, with 13 bases between. The CDR3 is 13 amino acids. This CDR3 is CSVGGQLSYEQYF. The CDR3 bases are TGCAGCGTTGGGGGGCAGCTTAGCTACGAGCAGTACTTC.

This clonotype was seen at least ten times. The chain couples TRBV6-6 to TRBJ2-7; D is uncertain. Germline CDR1 reads MNHNY; CDR2 reads SVGAGI (reference sequence). V lost 2 bases and J lost 7, with 6 bases in between. This CDR3 is built from 11 residues. CDR3 nucleotide sequence: TGTGCCAGCAGTTACCGCGGTGAGCAGTACTTC. Amino acids: CASSYRGEQYF.

This clonotype was seen ten or more times. The genes are TRBV6-5 and TRBJ2-3; D remains unclear. The CDR3 sequence is 15 residues long. CDR1 is MNHEY and CDR2 is SVGAGI in the germline V gene. The ends were cut back, 5 bases at V and 5 bases at J, with 17 bases in the middle. The DNA of the CDR3 is TGTGCCAGCAGTCCCCTTTTGCAAGGCGGAGATACGCAGTATTTT. As protein: CASSPLLQGGDTQYF.

V and J are TRBV6-2 or TRBV6-3 and TRBJ2-6; 8 bases agree with TRBD1. The CDR3 sequence is 19 residues long. The germline CDR1 and CDR2 sequences are MNHEY and SVGEGT. The V and J ends lost 6 bases and 4 bases, in that order; junction bases with no gene match: 17. In DNA, the CDR3 is TGTGCCAGCAGACAGGGGGTTTGGGACCCTAAGCCCGGGGCCAACGTCCTGACTTTC. Its protein is CASRQGVWDPKPGANVLTF.

This clonotype has at least ten counts. This chain uses TRBV4-1 with TRBJ2-7, with D tentatively TRBD1 (6 bases). V was clipped by 1 base and J by 9 bases, with 19 bases between them. CDR3 size: 15 residues. Germline V CDR1 and CDR2: MGHRA, YSYEKL. The CDR3 DNA follows: TGCGCCAGCAGCCAAGGGACAGTAGTACCTTCCGGGCAGTACTTC. It yields the protein CASSQGTVVPSGQYF.

At least ten counts were recorded for this clonotype. DNA for the CDR3: TGTGCCAGTAGTATCATGGACAGAGTCAATCAGCCCCAGCATTTT. It specifies CASSIMDRVNQPQHF. The genes are TRBV19 and TRBJ1-5; TRBD1 might be the D (6 bases). V was trimmed by 3 bases and J by 3 bases, leaving 12 bases between them. This CDR3 has 15 amino acids. In germline, CDR1 is LNHDA, CDR2 SQIVND (reference sequence).

This clonotype has ten or more counts. V and J are TRBV6-5 and TRBJ2-1; 10 nucleotides line up with TRBD2. This CDR3 has 17 residues. Germline CDR1 reads MNHEY; CDR2 reads SVGAGI. The V segment lost 2 bases and the J segment 2 bases; nucleotides outside the gene matches: 6. CDR3 protein: CASSYDSGGGPYNEQFF. The CDR3 bases are TGTGCCAGCAGTTACGACAGCGGGGGGGGACCCTACAATGAGCAGTTCTTC.

This clonotype was seen at least ten times. J is TRBJ1-2 and V is TRBV12-5, with D maybe TRBD1 (5 bases). The V gene's germline CDR1 is LGHNT and CDR2 FRNRAP. The CDR3 is 17 residues long. The V end was cut by 0 bases, the J end by 4 bases, with 18 bases between. The CDR3: CASGLVLPRAGSYGYTF. CDR3 in DNA: TGTGCTAGTGGTTTGGTACTCCCCAGGGCGGGGAGCTATGGCTACACCTTC.

Comments on this clonotype: A clone one base away is much larger, so this may be a read error. The chain couples TRBV28 to TRBJ2-1; D is undetermined. The CDR3 runs to 13 residues. CDR1 is MDHEN and CDR2 is SYDVKM in the germline V gene. The CDR3 sequence: CAGSFYRTNEQFF. The CDR3 nucleotides read TGTGCCGGCAGTTTCTATAGGACGAATGAGCAGTTCTTC.

In its sample, this clonotype was seen many times. The chain carries TRBV5-4 and TRBJ2-5, with 10 bases fitting TRBD2. Germline lookup yields CDR1 SGHNT and CDR2 YYREEE (reference sequence). The CDR3 consists of 15 residues. J lost 5 bases, V lost 5 bases, and 9 bases had no gene match. The CDR3 here is CASRLLAGPLETQYF. CDR3 nucleotides: TGTGCCAGCAGACTACTAGCGGGGCCCTTGGAGACCCAGTACTTC.

V usage is TRBV5-1 and J usage is TRBJ2-1; 9 nucleotides line up with TRBD2. V was clipped by 4 bases and J by 8 bases; unmatched bases: 13. Germline-derived CDR1 and CDR2 are SGHRS and YFSETQ. This CDR3 region has 16 residues. CDR3 residues: CASSGGGSGSTDEQFF. The CDR3 bases are TGCGCCAGCAGCGGGGGCGGTAGCGGGAGTACGGATGAGCAGTTCTTC.

The chain recombines TRBV3-1 with TRBJ1-1; D is uncertain. The germline CDR1 and CDR2 sequences are LGHDT and YNNKEL (reference sequence). The CDR3 extends over 15 amino acids. V was trimmed by 1 base and J by 1 base, leaving 10 bases between them. The CDR3: CASSQVAVGNTEAFF. CDR3 in DNA: TGTGCCAGCAGCCAAGTCGCGGTCGGGAACACTGAAGCTTTCTTT.

There are many counts of this clonotype. The chain combines TRBV15 with TRBJ2-4; D is ambiguous. This CDR3 contains 12 residues. V was trimmed by 0 bases and J by 8 bases, leaving 5 bases between them. The germline V gene encodes CDR1 LNHNV and CDR2 YYDKDF (reference sequence). The CDR3 here is CATSRDRDIQYF. In nucleotides, the CDR3 is TGTGCCACCAGCAGAGATCGAGACATTCAGTACTTC.